This paragraph reports one T cell receptor beta chain. Germline V gene sequence: CDR1 SGHVS, CDR2 FNYEAQ. Trimming took 3 bases from V and 4 from J; bases not matched to a gene: 6. This CDR3 region has 15 residues. Participant-reported clinical history was the basis for cohort assignment. The data belong to a study of blood T cell repertoires in COVID-19. Original analysis: Amplification with reference gene primers provided the estimates of nucleated cell counts. Measured with immunoSEQ multiplex PCR; TCRdb has only the in-frame clones, and not every one. That table furnishes V, J and clone size, whereas the DNA furnished D and trimming. The profile shows under 300,000 clones, 85% to 90% of them singletons.

This chain joins TRBV7-6 and TRBJ2-1; TRBD2 matches 7 bases. Material: PBMCs or T cells enriched from blood (not recorded which). This receptor was taken from a man in his late teens or twenties who had recovered from COVID-19. The DNA for the CDR3 is TGTGCCAGCAGCTTCGGACTAGGAGGGTACAATGAGCAGTTCTTC. Protein sequence: CASSFGLGGYNEQFF.